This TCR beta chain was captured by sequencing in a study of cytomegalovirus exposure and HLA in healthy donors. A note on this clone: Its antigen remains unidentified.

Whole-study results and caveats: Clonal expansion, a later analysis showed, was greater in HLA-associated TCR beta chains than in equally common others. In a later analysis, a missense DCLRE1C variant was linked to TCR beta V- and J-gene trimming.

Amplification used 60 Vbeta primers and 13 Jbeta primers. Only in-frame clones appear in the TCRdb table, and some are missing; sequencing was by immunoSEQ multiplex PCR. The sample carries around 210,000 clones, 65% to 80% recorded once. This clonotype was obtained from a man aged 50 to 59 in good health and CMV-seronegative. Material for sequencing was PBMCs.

As DNA, the CDR3 is TGTGCCAGCTCAAGAGCCCAGGGCAAGATCGAGCAGTACTTC. This gives the protein CASSRAQGKIEQYF. V gene TRBV18 combines with J gene TRBJ2-7; tentatively, D is TRBD1 (5 bases). V was trimmed by 5 bases and J by 6 bases, leaving 17 bases between them. This CDR3 contains 14 residues. CDR1 and CDR2 from the germline V gene are KGHSH and LQKENI.